This T cell receptor (beta chain) was profiled in a study of shared clonotypes between healthy human individuals. About the study: Per donor, three plates held CD4 naive cells, three held CD4 memory, two held CD8 naive and one held CD8 memory.

Data came from immunoSEQ multiplex PCR; TCRdb stores just in-frame clones and leaves some out. This table has more than 2,000,000 clones, around nine tenths appearing once. The sequenced material came from naive CD4+ T cells sorted from blood. The subset: CD45RA+ positively selected. This clonotype was sampled from a man aged 18 to 30 in good health.

CDR3 sequence: CASMRKASVLNTGELFF. In DNA form, the CDR3 reads TGTGCCAGCATGCGAAAAGCTAGCGTACTGAACACCGGGGAGCTGTTTTTT. The rearrangement links TRBV5-4 to TRBJ2-2; D perhaps matches TRBD2 (6 bases). Germline CDR1 SGHNT, CDR2 YYREEE (reference sequence). Trimming took off 6 bases at V and 1 base at J, with 19 bases between the two ends. The CDR3 totals 17 residues.